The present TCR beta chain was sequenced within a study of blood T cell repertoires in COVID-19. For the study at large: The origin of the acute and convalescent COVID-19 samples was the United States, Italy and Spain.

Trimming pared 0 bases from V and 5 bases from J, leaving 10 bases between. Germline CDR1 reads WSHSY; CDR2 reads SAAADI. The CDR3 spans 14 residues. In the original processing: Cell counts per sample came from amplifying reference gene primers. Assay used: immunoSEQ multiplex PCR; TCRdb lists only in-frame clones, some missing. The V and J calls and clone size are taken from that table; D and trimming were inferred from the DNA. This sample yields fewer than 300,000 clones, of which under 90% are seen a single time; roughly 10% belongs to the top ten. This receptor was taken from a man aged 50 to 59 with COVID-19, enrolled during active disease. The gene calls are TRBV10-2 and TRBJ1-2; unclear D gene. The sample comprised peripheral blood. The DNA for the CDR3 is TGCGCCAGCAGTGAGTCGAGGCCGGCGTATGGCTACACCTTC. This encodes CASSESRPAYGYTF.